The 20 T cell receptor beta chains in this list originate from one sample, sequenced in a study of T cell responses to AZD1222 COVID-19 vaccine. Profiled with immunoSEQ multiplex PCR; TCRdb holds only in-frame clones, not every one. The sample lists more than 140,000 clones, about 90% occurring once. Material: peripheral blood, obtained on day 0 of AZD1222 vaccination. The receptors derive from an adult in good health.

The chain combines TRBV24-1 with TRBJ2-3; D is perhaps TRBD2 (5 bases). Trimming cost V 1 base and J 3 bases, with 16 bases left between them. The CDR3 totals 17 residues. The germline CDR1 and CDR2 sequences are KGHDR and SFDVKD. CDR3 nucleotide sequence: TGTGCCACCAGTGATTTTAAGGGAGTAAAATGGACAGATACGCAGTATTTT. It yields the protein CATSDFKGVKWTDTQYF.

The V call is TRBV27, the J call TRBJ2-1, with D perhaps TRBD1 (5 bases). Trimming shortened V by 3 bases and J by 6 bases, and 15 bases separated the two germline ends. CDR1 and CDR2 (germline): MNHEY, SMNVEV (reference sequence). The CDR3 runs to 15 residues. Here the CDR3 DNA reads TGTGCCAGCAGTTTGCTACAATTAAGGGGCAATGAGCAGTTCTTC. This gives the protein CASSLLQLRGNEQFF.

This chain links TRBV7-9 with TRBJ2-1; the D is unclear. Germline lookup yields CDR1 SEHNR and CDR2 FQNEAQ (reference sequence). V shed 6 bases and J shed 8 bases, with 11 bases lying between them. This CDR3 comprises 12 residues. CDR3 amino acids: CASSPRQDEQFF. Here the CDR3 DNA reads TGTGCCAGCAGTCCCCGACAAGATGAGCAGTTCTTC.

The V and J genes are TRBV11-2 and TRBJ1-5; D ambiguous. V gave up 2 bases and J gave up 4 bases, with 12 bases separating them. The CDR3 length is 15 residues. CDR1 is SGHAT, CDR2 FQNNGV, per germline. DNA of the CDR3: TGTGCCAGCAGCTTAACGGGGATGGGAAATCAGCCCCAGCATTTT. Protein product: CASSLTGMGNQPQHF.

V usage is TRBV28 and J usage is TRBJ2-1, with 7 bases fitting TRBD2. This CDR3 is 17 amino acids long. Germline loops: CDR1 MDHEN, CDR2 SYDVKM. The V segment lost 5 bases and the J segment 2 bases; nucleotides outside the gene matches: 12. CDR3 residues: CASSSISGGTTYNEQFF. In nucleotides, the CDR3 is TGTGCCAGCAGTAGCATTTCCGGCGGGACTACCTACAATGAGCAGTTCTTC.

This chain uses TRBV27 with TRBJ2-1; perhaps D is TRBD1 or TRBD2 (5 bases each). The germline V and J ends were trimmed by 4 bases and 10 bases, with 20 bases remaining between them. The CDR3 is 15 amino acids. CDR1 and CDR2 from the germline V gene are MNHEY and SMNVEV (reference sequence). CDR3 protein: CASSSTGTINGEQFF. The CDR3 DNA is TGTGCCAGCAGTTCAACCGGGACGATAAATGGAGAGCAGTTCTTC.

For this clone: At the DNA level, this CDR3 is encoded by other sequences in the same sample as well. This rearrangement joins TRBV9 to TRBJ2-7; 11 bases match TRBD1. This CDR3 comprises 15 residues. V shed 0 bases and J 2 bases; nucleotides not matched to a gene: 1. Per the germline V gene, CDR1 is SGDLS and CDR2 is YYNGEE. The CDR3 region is CASSVGTGGPYEQYF. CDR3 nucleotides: TGTGCCAGCAGCGTAGGGACAGGGGGCCCCTACGAGCAGTACTTC.

Here the CDR3 reads CASSRRKGEGKETQYF. The CDR3 DNA is TGTGCCAGCAGCCGACGCAAAGGGGAGGGAAAAGAGACCCAGTACTTC. V gene TRBV7-8 combines with J gene TRBJ2-5; TRBD2 matches 7 bases. Germline values: CDR1 SGHVS, CDR2 FQNEAQ. Trimming cost V 5 bases and J 3 bases; bases outside gene matches: 12. The CDR3 loop spans 16 amino acids.

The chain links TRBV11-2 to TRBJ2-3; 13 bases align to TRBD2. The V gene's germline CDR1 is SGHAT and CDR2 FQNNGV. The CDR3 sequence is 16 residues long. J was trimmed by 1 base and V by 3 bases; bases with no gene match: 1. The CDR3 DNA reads TGTGCCAGCAGCTTTGGGACTAGCGGGGGCACAGATACGCAGTATTTT. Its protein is CASSFGTSGGTDTQYF. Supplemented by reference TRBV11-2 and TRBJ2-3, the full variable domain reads EAGVAQSPRYKIIEKRQSVAFWCNPISGHATLYWYQQILGQGPKLLIQFQNNGVVDDSQLPKDRFSAERLKGVDSTLKIQPAKLEDSAVYLCASSFGTSGGTDTQYFGPGTRLTVL.

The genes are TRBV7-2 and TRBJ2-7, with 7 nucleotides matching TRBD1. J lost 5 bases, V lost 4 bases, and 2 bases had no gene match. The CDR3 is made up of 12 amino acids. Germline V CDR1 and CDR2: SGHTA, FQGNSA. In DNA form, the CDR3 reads TGTGCCAGCAGCTCGACAGGGAACGAGCAGTACTTC. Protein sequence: CASSSTGNEQYF.

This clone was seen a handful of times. The CDR3 loop reads CASRPDRERGYTF. CDR3 nucleotides: TGTGCCAGCAGGCCCGACAGGGAACGCGGCTACACCTTC. This sequence joins TRBV6-5 and TRBJ1-2; 7 nucleotides line up with TRBD1. Looked up from germline, CDR1 is MNHEY and CDR2 is SVGAGI. CDR3 size: 13 residues. Trimming at V came to 6 bases and at J to 8 bases, leaving 9 bases not matched to a gene.

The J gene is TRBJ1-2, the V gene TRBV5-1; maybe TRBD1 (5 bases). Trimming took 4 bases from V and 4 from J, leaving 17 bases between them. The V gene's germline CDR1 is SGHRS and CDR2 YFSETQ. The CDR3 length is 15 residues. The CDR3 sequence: CASSPRGGRGYGYTF. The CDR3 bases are TGCGCCAGCAGCCCGCGCGGGGGTAGGGGCTATGGCTACACCTTC.

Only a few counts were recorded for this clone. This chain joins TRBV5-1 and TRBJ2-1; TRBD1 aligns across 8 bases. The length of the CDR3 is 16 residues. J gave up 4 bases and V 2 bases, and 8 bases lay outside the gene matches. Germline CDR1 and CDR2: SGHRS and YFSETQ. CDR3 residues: CASSFETGVGYNEQFF. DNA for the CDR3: TGCGCCAGCAGCTTCGAGACAGGGGTGGGGTACAATGAGCAGTTCTTC.

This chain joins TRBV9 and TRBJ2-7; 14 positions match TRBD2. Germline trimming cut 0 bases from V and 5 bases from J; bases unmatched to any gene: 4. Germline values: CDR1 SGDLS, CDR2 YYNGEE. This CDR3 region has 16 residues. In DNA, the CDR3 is TGTGCCAGCAGCGTAGGGACTAGCGGGAGGATGGACGAGCAGTACTTC. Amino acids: CASSVGTSGRMDEQYF.

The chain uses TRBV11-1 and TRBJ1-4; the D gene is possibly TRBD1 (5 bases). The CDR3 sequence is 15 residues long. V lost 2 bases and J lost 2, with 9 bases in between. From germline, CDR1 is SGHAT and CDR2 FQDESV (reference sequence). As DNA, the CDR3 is TGTGCCAGCAGCTTACGCAGGGAGACTAATGAAAAACTGTTTTTT. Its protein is CASSLRRETNEKLFF. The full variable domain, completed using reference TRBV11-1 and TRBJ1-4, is EAEVAQSPRYKITEKSQAVAFWCDPISGHATLYWYRQILGQGPELLVQFQDESVVDDSQLPKDRFSAERLKGVDSTLKIQPAELGDSAMYLCASSLRRETNEKLFFGSGTQLSVL.

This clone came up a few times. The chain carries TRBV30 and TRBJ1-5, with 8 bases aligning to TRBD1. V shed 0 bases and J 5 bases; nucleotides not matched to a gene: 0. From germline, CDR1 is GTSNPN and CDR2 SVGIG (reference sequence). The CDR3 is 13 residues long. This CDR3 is CAWSVQGDQPQHF. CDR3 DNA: TGTGCCTGGAGTGTACAGGGGGATCAGCCCCAGCATTTT.

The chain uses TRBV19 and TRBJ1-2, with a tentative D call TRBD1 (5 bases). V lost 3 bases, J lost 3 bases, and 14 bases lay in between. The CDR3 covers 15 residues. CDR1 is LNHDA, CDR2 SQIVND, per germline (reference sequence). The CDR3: CASSMSGGQYYGYTF. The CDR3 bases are TGTGCCAGTAGTATGTCTGGAGGACAATACTATGGCTACACCTTC.

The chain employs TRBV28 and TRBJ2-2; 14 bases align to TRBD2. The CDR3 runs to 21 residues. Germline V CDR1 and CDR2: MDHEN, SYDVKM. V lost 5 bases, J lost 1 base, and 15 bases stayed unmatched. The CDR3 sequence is CASSLPPRLAGGPWNTGELFF. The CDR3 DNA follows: TGTGCCAGCAGTCTGCCCCCTCGACTAGCGGGAGGGCCGTGGAACACCGGGGAGCTGTTTTTT.

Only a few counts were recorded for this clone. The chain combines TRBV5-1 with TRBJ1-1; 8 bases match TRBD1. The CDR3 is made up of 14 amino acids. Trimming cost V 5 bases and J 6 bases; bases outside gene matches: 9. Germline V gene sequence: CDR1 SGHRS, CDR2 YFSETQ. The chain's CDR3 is CASSQTGVRAEAFF. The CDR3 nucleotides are TGCGCCAGCAGTCAGACAGGGGTAAGGGCTGAAGCTTTCTTT.

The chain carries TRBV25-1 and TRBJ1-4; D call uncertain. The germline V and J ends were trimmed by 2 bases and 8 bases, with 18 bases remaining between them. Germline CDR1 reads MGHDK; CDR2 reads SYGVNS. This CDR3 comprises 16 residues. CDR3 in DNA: TGTGCCAGCAGTGAACTCCGCGTTGGGGTTGGGGAAAAACTGTTTTTT. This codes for CASSELRVGVGEKLFF.